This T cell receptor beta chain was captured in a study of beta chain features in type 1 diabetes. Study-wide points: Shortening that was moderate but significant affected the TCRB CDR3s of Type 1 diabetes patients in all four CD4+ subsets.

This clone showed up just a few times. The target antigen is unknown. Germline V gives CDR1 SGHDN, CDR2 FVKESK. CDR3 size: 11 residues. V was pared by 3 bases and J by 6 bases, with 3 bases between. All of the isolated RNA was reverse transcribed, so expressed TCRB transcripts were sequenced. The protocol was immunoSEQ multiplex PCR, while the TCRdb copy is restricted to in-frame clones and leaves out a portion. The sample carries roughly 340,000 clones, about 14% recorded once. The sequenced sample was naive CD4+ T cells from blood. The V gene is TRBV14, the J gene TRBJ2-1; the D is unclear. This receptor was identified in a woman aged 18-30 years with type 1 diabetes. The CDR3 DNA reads TGTGCCAGCAGCCAGGCCAATGAGCAGTTCTTC. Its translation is CASSQANEQFF.